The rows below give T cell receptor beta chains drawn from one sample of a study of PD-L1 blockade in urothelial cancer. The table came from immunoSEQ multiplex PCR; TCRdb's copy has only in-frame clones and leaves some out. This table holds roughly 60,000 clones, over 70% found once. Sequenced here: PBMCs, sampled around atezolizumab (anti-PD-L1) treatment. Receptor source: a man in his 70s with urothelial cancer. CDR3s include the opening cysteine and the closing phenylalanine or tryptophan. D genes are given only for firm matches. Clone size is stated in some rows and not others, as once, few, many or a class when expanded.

CDR3 protein: CASTEYISTDTQYF; CDR3 DNA: TGTGCCAGCACTGAGTACATTAGCACAGATACGCAGTATTTT; V gene: TRBV2; D gene: -; clone size: -; J gene: TRBJ2-3
CDR3 protein: CASSPLRVNTEAFF; CDR3 DNA: TGTGCCAGCAGCCCCCTCCGAGTTAACACTGAAGCTTTCTTT; V gene: TRBV9; D gene: -; clone size: -; J gene: TRBJ1-1
CDR3 protein: CASSPRASGSSDTQYF; CDR3 DNA: TGCGCCAGCAGCCCTAGGGCTAGCGGGAGCTCAGATACGCAGTATTTT; V gene: TRBV4-1; D gene: TRBD2; clone size: -; J gene: TRBJ2-3
CDR3 protein: CSVENLAKAGVQETQYF; CDR3 DNA: TGCAGCGTTGAAAACCTAGCGAAGGCGGGAGTGCAGGAGACCCAGTACTTC; V gene: TRBV29-1; D gene: TRBD2; clone size: few; J gene: TRBJ2-5
CDR3 protein: CASRKLPTNEKLFF; CDR3 DNA: TGTGCCAGCAGGAAGCTCCCAACTAATGAAAAACTGTTTTTT; V gene: TRBV28; D gene: -; clone size: -; J gene: TRBJ1-4
CDR3 protein: CASSPGLAEKYF; CDR3 DNA: TGTGCCAGCAGCCCGGGACTAGCGGAAAAGTACTTC; V gene: TRBV11-2; D gene: TRBD2; clone size: -; J gene: TRBJ2-5
CDR3 protein: CASSQISGTQETQYF; CDR3 DNA: TGCGCCAGCAGCCAGATAAGCGGGACCCAAGAGACCCAGTACTTC; V gene: TRBV4-1; D gene: TRBD2; clone size: -; J gene: TRBJ2-5
CDR3 protein: CASTTFGGGETQYF; CDR3 DNA: TGTGCCAGCACCACGTTCGGGGGAGGGGAGACCCAGTACTTC; V gene: TRBV5-4; D gene: TRBD2; clone size: -; J gene: TRBJ2-5
CDR3 protein: CASSVRDRNTEAFF; CDR3 DNA: TGTGCCAGCAGCGTAAGGGACAGGAACACTGAAGCTTTCTTT; V gene: TRBV7-9; D gene: TRBD1; clone size: once; J gene: TRBJ1-1
CDR3 protein: CSVASGRETQYF; CDR3 DNA: TGCAGCGTGGCTAGCGGGAGGGAGACCCAGTACTTC; V gene: TRBV29-1; D gene: TRBD2; clone size: -; J gene: TRBJ2-5
CDR3 protein: CASSVYSSNQPQHF; CDR3 DNA: TGTGCCAGTTCCGTATACAGTAGCAATCAGCCCCAGCATTTT; V gene: TRBV19; D gene: -; clone size: once; J gene: TRBJ1-5
CDR3 protein: CASSRMTATNEKLFF; CDR3 DNA: TGCGCCAGCAGCCGTATGACAGCCACTAATGAAAAACTGTTTTTT; V gene: TRBV5-1; D gene: -; clone size: -; J gene: TRBJ1-4
CDR3 protein: CASSRGQETQYF; CDR3 DNA: TGTGCCAGCAGCAGGGGCCAAGAGACCCAGTACTTC; V gene: TRBV7-2; D gene: -; clone size: -; J gene: TRBJ2-5
CDR3 protein: CASTTGGVYNEQFF; CDR3 DNA: TGTGCCAGCACCACGGGAGGGGTGTACAATGAGCAGTTCTTC; V gene: TRBV5-5; D gene: TRBD2; clone size: -; J gene: TRBJ2-1
CDR3 protein: CASSLMVAETQYF; CDR3 DNA: TGTGCCAGCAGCTTAATGGTCGCGGAGACCCAGTACTTC; V gene: TRBV7-2; D gene: -; clone size: -; J gene: TRBJ2-5
CDR3 protein: CASSADRAAYGYTF; CDR3 DNA: TGTGCCAGCAGTGCCGACAGGGCTGCCTATGGCTACACCTTC; V gene: TRBV6-1; D gene: TRBD1; clone size: -; J gene: TRBJ1-2
CDR3 protein: CASSPRRDNSYNEQFF; CDR3 DNA: TGTGCCAGCAGCCCTAGACGGGACAACTCCTACAATGAGCAGTTCTTC; V gene: TRBV9; D gene: -; clone size: -; J gene: TRBJ2-1
CDR3 protein: CASSQNRGLTDTQYF; CDR3 DNA: TGTGCCAGCAGCCAGAACAGGGGGCTGACAGATACGCAGTATTTT; V gene: TRBV6-1; D gene: TRBD1; clone size: -; J gene: TRBJ2-3
CDR3 protein: CASSPDRGSYEQYF; CDR3 DNA: TGTGCCAGCAGCCCGGACAGGGGCTCCTACGAGCAGTACTTC; V gene: TRBV11-2; D gene: TRBD1; clone size: -; J gene: TRBJ2-7
CDR3 protein: CASSLDRVSGNTIYF; CDR3 DNA: TGTGCCAGCAGCTTAGATCGAGTTTCAGGAAACACCATATATTTT; V gene: TRBV11-2; D gene: -; clone size: -; J gene: TRBJ1-3
CDR3 protein: CASNLGQGLGEQFF; CDR3 DNA: TGTGCCAGTAACCTGGGACAGGGGCTTGGGGAGCAGTTCTTC; V gene: TRBV19; D gene: TRBD1; clone size: -; J gene: TRBJ2-1
CDR3 protein: CASRPDREDNGYTF; CDR3 DNA: TGTGCCAGCAGGCCGGACAGGGAGGATAATGGCTACACCTTC; V gene: TRBV6-5; D gene: TRBD1; clone size: -; J gene: TRBJ1-2
CDR3 protein: CASSPFDTGELFF; CDR3 DNA: TGCGCCAGCAGCCCGTTCGACACCGGGGAGCTGTTTTTT; V gene: TRBV5-1; D gene: -; clone size: -; J gene: TRBJ2-2
CDR3 protein: CASGGGLMGTEAFF; CDR3 DNA: TGTGCCAGCGGCGGAGGGTTAATGGGTACTGAAGCTTTCTTT; V gene: TRBV7-9; D gene: -; clone size: -; J gene: TRBJ1-1
CDR3 protein: CASSELRTGNQPQHF; CDR3 DNA: TGTGCCAGCAGTGAACTTCGGACAGGAAATCAGCCCCAGCATTTT; V gene: TRBV6-1; D gene: TRBD1; clone size: -; J gene: TRBJ1-5
CDR3 protein: CASSLDGGEQYF; CDR3 DNA: TGTGCCAGCAGCTTAGATGGGGGGGAGCAGTACTTC; V gene: TRBV7-8; D gene: -; clone size: -; J gene: TRBJ2-7
CDR3 protein: CATSSSGAGGYTF; CDR3 DNA: TGTGCCACCAGCAGCTCGGGCGCGGGTGGCTACACCTTC; V gene: TRBV15; D gene: -; clone size: -; J gene: TRBJ1-2